These T cell receptor gamma chains were read from a single sample in a study of Vδ1+ human thymocytes. TCRdb called clones anew from the multiplex PCR reads with CATT. The sample has 6,500 to 10,000 gamma-chain clones, roughly three fifths seen once. The specimen was Vdelta1+ gamma-delta thymocytes from the thymus. These receptors came from a girl in the first two years of life who had congenital heart surgery. Both conserved end residues are part of each CDR3.

j_call	v_call	cdr3_aa
TRGJ1/TRGJ2	TRGV9	CALWEVYRSQKLF
TRGJP	TRGV9	CALWGDGELGKKIKVF
TRGJP1	TRGV9	CALWEVQPNTTGWSKIF
TRGJ1/TRGJ2	TRGV4	CATWDSPGHYKKLF
TRGJP2	TRGV2	CATWDVHDWIKTF
TRGJP2	TRGV4	CATWDGTDWIKTF
TRGJ1/TRGJ2	TRGV4	CATWSNGDYKKLF
TRGJP2	TRGV4	CATWDGGSDWIKTF
TRGJP	TRGV9	CALWDNQELGKKIKVF
TRGJ1/TRGJ2	TRGV8	CATWDRRYYKKLF
TRGJP2	TRGV3	CATWDTKPGWIKTF
TRGJ1/TRGJ2	TRGV9	CALWEALNYYKKLF
TRGJ1/TRGJ2	TRGV3	CATWDGRYYKKLF
TRGJ1/TRGJ2	TRGV9	CALWEVRAGKKLF
TRGJ1/TRGJ2	TRGV2	CATWGGPGYKKLF
TRGJ1/TRGJ2	TRGV8	CATWDRWKKLF
TRGJ1/TRGJ2	TRGV8	CATWDPDYKKLF
TRGJP2	TRGV8	CATWEASSDWIKTF
TRGJ1/TRGJ2	TRGV5	CATWDRQEKLF
TRGJP2	TRGV8	CATWDNGPMSDWIKTF
TRGJP2	TRGV4	CATWDGPSDWIKTF
TRGJ1/TRGJ2	TRGV3	CATWDTCYKKLF
TRGJ1/TRGJ2	TRGV5	CATWDPGKKLF
TRGJ1/TRGJ2	TRGV3	CATWDRPQKLF
TRGJ1/TRGJ2	TRGV9	CALWEVPEKLF
TRGJ1/TRGJ2	TRGV9	CALWEFLPLIYKKLF
TRGJ1/TRGJ2	TRGV8	CATWEKKGNKKLF
TRGJ1/TRGJ2	TRGV9	CALWEVVMRKKLF
TRGJP2	TRGV2	CATWDVGREGSDWIKTF
TRGJ1/TRGJ2	TRGV8	CATWAPKNYKKLF
TRGJ1/TRGJ2	TRGV3	CATWDRLYYKILF
TRGJ1/TRGJ2	TRGV4	CATWDAVGHYKKLF
TRGJ1/TRGJ2	TRGV5	CATWDGSNYYKKLF
TRGJ1/TRGJ2	TRGV3	CASWDRPRRKGKLF
TRGJ1/TRGJ2	TRGV4	CATWDPNYYKKLF
TRGJ1/TRGJ2	TRGV9	CALWEVAPRYKKLF
TRGJ1/TRGJ2	TRGV8	CATWEGNYKKLF
TRGJP2	TRGV9	CAAGVWIKTF
TRGJ1/TRGJ2	TRGV3	CATWDRPGYKKLF
TRGJP2	TRGV4	CATWDGDHRYSSDWIKTF
TRGJ1/TRGJ2	TRGV4	CATWDGRKKLF
TRGJ1/TRGJ2	TRGV4	CATWDVYKKLF
TRGJ1/TRGJ2	TRGV9	CALWEVESYYKKLF
TRGJ1/TRGJ2	TRGV2	CANWIQGKKLF
TRGJ1/TRGJ2	TRGV4	CATWDGPNYYKKLF
TRGJ1/TRGJ2	TRGV4	CATWDEGDYYKKLF
TRGJP1	TRGV3	CATWDRPNYTTGWFKIF
TRGJ1/TRGJ2	TRGV9	CALWEVTSYYKKLF
TRGJ1/TRGJ2	TRGV3	CATWDNPGGKKLF
TRGJP2	TRGV3	CATWDRLEYSSDWIKTF